These T cell receptor beta chains were read from a single sample in a study of graft-versus-host responses after intestinal transplantation. Sequenced by immunoSEQ multiplex PCR; TCRdb stores in-frame clones only, minus some. The sample has tens of thousands of clones; approximately 92% are singletons. The sample here was PBMCs, taken about 800 days after a first intestinal transplant, on the day of a second. These receptors originate from a human patient who received an intestinal transplant, so some T cells may come from the graft donor. Each CDR3 is given with its conserved first and last residue. Each record gives: clone size, V gene, D gene, J gene, CDR3 DNA, CDR3 protein. A D gene is named only where the DNA matches it firmly. The size field is filled for only some rows; it gives once, few, many or a size class.

>NA|TRBV11-3|NA|TRBJ2-5
TGTGCCAGCAGCTTGTCAGGGAAAGAGACCCAGTACTTC
CASSLSGKETQYF
>NA|TRBV12-5|TRBD1|TRBJ2-7
TGTGCTAGTGGTTTGGTGACACAGGGGTTCCCCGAGCAGTACTTC
CASGLVTQGFPEQYF
>NA|TRBV7-3|NA|TRBJ2-2
TGTGCCAGCAGCCCGCGGGACACACCAAGGACCGGGGAGCTGTTTTTT
CASSPRDTPRTGELFF
>NA|TRBV28|TRBD1|TRBJ1-2
TGTGCCAGCACCACGGCCGGGACAGGACCTTATGGCTACACCTTC
CASTTAGTGPYGYTF
>NA|TRBV18|TRBD1|TRBJ1-4
TGTGCCAGCTCACTGGACAGGGTGAATGAAAAACTGTTTTTT
CASSLDRVNEKLFF
>NA|TRBV18|NA|TRBJ1-5
TGTGCCAGCTCACCAGGGGAGAATCAGCCCCAGCATTTT
CASSPGENQPQHF
>NA|TRBV28|TRBD1|TRBJ1-3
TGTGCCAGCAGTCATACCGGGACAGCTGGAAACACCATATATTTT
CASSHTGTAGNTIYF
>NA|TRBV4-2|TRBD1|TRBJ1-3
TGTGCCAGCAGCCACGGGACAGTTTTGGACACCATATATTTT
CASSHGTVLDTIYF
>NA|TRBV19|TRBD2|TRBJ2-1
TGTGCCAGTCGGACTAGCGGGACCTATGAGCAGTTCTTC
CASRTSGTYEQFF
>once|TRBV5-5|TRBD1|TRBJ1-4
TGTGCCAGCAGCTGGGACAGCCGTAATGAAAAACTGTTTTTT
CASSWDSRNEKLFF
>NA|TRBV25-1|NA|TRBJ1-5
TGTGCCAGCAGTGGGGGGGAGGGTCAGCCCCAGCATTTT
CASSGGEGQPQHF
>NA|TRBV9|NA|TRBJ1-1
TGTGCCAGCAGCACCAGGGGAAAGGACACTGAAGCTTTCTTT
CASSTRGKDTEAFF
>NA|TRBV5-6|TRBD1|TRBJ1-5
TGTGCCAGCAGCTTCGGCGCGGGACAGCTCGATCAGCCCCAGCATTTT
CASSFGAGQLDQPQHF
>NA|TRBV14|TRBD1|TRBJ2-3
TGTGCCAGCAGCCTGTACCACGGGACAGGGGAATATTTT
CASSLYHGTGEYF
>NA|TRBV28|TRBD1|TRBJ1-2
TGTGTTGTGCTCGGGGGTGGGACAGGGGTAAGAGGCTACACCTTC
CVVLGGGTGVRGYTF
>NA|TRBV19|NA|TRBJ1-3
TGTGCCAGTAACAGAGCTTCTGGAAACACCATATATTTT
CASNRASGNTIYF
>NA|TRBV6-1|TRBD2|TRBJ2-1
TGTGCCAGCAGTGATAGCGGGAGGGCCGGCTACAATGAGCAGTTCTTC
CASSDSGRAGYNEQFF
>NA|TRBV19|TRBD2|TRBJ2-2
TGTGCCAGTAGTCCCCGGACTAGCGGGAGAGGGACCGGGGAGCTGTTTTTT
CASSPRTSGRGTGELFF
>NA|TRBV6-5|TRBD2|TRBJ2-1
TGTGCCAGCAGATTGACTAGCGGGAGCGGTGAGCAGTTCTTC
CASRLTSGSGEQFF
>NA|TRBV6-1|TRBD2|TRBJ2-1
TGTGCCAGCCGTAGCGGGAGCTCTTACAATGAGCAGTTCTTC
CASRSGSSYNEQFF
>NA|TRBV30|NA|TRBJ2-3
TGTGCCTGGAGTACGGGACACGGGGGCACAGATACGCAGTATTTT
CAWSTGHGGTDTQYF
>NA|TRBV28|NA|TRBJ2-7
TGTGCCAGCAGTTTATGGGACACCTCCTACGAGCAGTACTTC
CASSLWDTSYEQYF
>NA|TRBV2|NA|TRBJ2-2
TGTGCCAGCAGTGAAGCGCCGGGTGGGACCGGGGAGCTGTTTTTT
CASSEAPGGTGELFF
>NA|TRBV4-2|TRBD2|TRBJ2-1
TGTGCCAGCAGCCAACTCGAGCGGGGAGGGAATGAGCAGTTCTTC
CASSQLERGGNEQFF
>NA|TRBV27|TRBD1|TRBJ2-7
TGTGCCAGCAGTTTTGGGACAGGGGCGAGGTACGAGCAGTACTTC
CASSFGTGARYEQYF
>once|TRBV7-9|NA|TRBJ2-7
TGTGCCAGCAGCTCGAGCGGTACCTACGAGCAGTACTTC
CASSSSGTYEQYF
>NA|TRBV4-1|NA|TRBJ1-1
TGCGCCAGCAGCCAAGCAGGGAACACTGAAGCTTTCTTT
CASSQAGNTEAFF
>NA|TRBV5-6|NA|TRBJ2-1
TGTGCCAGCAGCTCCGTCGGTAGTGAGCAGTTCTTC
CASSSVGSEQFF
>NA|TRBV7-9|NA|TRBJ2-3
TGTGCCAGCAGCTTAGCGGCAGGGTACGATGGCACAGATACGCAGTATTTT
CASSLAAGYDGTDTQYF
>NA|TRBV19|NA|TRBJ1-5
TGTGCCAGTAGTATCACGCAGGGCCCAAATCAGCCCCAGCATTTT
CASSITQGPNQPQHF
>NA|TRBV20-1|NA|TRBJ1-2
TGCAGTGCTGTCAGGGGAGATGGCTACACCTTC
CSAVRGDGYTF
>NA|TRBV6-5|TRBD1|TRBJ1-2
TGTGCCAGCAGTTTCCGGACAGGGAATGGCTACACCTTC
CASSFRTGNGYTF
>NA|TRBV29-1|NA|TRBJ2-7
TGCAGCGTTGAGTTGGGGGGAGGTGGCTACGAGCAGTACTTC
CSVELGGGGYEQYF
>NA|TRBV7-3|NA|TRBJ2-1
TGTGCCAGCAGCTTAAGAGGGGTAAATGAGCAGTTCTTC
CASSLRGVNEQFF
>NA|TRBV18|TRBD1|TRBJ2-7
TGTGCCAGCTCACCACTGGACAGGGATGGTGAGCAGTACTTC
CASSPLDRDGEQYF
>NA|TRBV18|TRBD2|TRBJ2-3
TGTGCCAGCTCACCACCCAAAGCGGGAGGGGCCCCAGATACGCAGTATTTT
CASSPPKAGGAPDTQYF
>NA|TRBV29-1|TRBD2|TRBJ2-7
TGCAGCGCTAGCGCGGACGGGGGGGGAGGGTACGAGCAGTACTTC
CSASADGGGGYEQYF
>NA|TRBV6-5|NA|TRBJ1-6
TGTGCCAGCAGTCCCCAGACCGATTCACCCCTCCACTTT
CASSPQTDSPLHF
>NA|TRBV5-5|NA|TRBJ1-1
TGTGCCAGCAGCCAAGACAGAAACACTGAAGCTTTCTTT
CASSQDRNTEAFF